This TCR beta chain was sequenced during a study of beta chain features in type 1 diabetes. The germline V gene has CDR1 SGHTA and CDR2 FQGTGA. CDR3 length equals 15 residues. Trimming at V came to 4 bases and at J to 5 bases, leaving 5 bases not matched to a gene. Every isolated RNA sample was fully reverse transcribed, so sequencing captured expressed TCRB transcripts. Here immunoSEQ multiplex PCR was the method, and the copy in TCRdb shows in-frame clones only, minus some. The profile shows about 130,000 clones, 9.2% of them singletons. Note on this clone: What it binds is not known.

Whole-study results and caveats: Moderate yet significant TCRB CDR3 shortening was seen in Type 1 diabetes patients in all four CD4+ subsets.

The source material was central memory CD4+ T cells from blood. The receptor was derived from a man between 18 and 35 years old in good health. This sequence joins TRBV7-3 and TRBJ2-2; 9 positions agree with TRBD1. CDR3 bases: TGTGCCAGCAGCTCGTCGACAGGGGGAACCGGGGAGCTGTTTTTT. Translating gives CASSSSTGGTGELFF.